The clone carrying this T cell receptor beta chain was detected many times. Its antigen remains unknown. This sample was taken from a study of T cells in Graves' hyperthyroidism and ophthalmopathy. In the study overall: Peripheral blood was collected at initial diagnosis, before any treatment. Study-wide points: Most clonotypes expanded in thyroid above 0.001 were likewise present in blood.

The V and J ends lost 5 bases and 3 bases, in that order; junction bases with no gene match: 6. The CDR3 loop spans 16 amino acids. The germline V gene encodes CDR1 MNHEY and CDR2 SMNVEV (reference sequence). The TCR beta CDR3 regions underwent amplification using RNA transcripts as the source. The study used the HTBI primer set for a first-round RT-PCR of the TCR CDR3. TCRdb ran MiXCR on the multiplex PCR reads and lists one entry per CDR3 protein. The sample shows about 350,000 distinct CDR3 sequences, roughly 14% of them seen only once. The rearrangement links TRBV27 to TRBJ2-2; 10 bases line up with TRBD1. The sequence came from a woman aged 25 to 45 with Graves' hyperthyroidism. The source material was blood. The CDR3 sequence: CASSPPGQGYTGELFF. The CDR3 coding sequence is TGTGCCAGCAGTCCCCCGGGACAGGGGTACACCGGGGAGCTGTTTTTT.